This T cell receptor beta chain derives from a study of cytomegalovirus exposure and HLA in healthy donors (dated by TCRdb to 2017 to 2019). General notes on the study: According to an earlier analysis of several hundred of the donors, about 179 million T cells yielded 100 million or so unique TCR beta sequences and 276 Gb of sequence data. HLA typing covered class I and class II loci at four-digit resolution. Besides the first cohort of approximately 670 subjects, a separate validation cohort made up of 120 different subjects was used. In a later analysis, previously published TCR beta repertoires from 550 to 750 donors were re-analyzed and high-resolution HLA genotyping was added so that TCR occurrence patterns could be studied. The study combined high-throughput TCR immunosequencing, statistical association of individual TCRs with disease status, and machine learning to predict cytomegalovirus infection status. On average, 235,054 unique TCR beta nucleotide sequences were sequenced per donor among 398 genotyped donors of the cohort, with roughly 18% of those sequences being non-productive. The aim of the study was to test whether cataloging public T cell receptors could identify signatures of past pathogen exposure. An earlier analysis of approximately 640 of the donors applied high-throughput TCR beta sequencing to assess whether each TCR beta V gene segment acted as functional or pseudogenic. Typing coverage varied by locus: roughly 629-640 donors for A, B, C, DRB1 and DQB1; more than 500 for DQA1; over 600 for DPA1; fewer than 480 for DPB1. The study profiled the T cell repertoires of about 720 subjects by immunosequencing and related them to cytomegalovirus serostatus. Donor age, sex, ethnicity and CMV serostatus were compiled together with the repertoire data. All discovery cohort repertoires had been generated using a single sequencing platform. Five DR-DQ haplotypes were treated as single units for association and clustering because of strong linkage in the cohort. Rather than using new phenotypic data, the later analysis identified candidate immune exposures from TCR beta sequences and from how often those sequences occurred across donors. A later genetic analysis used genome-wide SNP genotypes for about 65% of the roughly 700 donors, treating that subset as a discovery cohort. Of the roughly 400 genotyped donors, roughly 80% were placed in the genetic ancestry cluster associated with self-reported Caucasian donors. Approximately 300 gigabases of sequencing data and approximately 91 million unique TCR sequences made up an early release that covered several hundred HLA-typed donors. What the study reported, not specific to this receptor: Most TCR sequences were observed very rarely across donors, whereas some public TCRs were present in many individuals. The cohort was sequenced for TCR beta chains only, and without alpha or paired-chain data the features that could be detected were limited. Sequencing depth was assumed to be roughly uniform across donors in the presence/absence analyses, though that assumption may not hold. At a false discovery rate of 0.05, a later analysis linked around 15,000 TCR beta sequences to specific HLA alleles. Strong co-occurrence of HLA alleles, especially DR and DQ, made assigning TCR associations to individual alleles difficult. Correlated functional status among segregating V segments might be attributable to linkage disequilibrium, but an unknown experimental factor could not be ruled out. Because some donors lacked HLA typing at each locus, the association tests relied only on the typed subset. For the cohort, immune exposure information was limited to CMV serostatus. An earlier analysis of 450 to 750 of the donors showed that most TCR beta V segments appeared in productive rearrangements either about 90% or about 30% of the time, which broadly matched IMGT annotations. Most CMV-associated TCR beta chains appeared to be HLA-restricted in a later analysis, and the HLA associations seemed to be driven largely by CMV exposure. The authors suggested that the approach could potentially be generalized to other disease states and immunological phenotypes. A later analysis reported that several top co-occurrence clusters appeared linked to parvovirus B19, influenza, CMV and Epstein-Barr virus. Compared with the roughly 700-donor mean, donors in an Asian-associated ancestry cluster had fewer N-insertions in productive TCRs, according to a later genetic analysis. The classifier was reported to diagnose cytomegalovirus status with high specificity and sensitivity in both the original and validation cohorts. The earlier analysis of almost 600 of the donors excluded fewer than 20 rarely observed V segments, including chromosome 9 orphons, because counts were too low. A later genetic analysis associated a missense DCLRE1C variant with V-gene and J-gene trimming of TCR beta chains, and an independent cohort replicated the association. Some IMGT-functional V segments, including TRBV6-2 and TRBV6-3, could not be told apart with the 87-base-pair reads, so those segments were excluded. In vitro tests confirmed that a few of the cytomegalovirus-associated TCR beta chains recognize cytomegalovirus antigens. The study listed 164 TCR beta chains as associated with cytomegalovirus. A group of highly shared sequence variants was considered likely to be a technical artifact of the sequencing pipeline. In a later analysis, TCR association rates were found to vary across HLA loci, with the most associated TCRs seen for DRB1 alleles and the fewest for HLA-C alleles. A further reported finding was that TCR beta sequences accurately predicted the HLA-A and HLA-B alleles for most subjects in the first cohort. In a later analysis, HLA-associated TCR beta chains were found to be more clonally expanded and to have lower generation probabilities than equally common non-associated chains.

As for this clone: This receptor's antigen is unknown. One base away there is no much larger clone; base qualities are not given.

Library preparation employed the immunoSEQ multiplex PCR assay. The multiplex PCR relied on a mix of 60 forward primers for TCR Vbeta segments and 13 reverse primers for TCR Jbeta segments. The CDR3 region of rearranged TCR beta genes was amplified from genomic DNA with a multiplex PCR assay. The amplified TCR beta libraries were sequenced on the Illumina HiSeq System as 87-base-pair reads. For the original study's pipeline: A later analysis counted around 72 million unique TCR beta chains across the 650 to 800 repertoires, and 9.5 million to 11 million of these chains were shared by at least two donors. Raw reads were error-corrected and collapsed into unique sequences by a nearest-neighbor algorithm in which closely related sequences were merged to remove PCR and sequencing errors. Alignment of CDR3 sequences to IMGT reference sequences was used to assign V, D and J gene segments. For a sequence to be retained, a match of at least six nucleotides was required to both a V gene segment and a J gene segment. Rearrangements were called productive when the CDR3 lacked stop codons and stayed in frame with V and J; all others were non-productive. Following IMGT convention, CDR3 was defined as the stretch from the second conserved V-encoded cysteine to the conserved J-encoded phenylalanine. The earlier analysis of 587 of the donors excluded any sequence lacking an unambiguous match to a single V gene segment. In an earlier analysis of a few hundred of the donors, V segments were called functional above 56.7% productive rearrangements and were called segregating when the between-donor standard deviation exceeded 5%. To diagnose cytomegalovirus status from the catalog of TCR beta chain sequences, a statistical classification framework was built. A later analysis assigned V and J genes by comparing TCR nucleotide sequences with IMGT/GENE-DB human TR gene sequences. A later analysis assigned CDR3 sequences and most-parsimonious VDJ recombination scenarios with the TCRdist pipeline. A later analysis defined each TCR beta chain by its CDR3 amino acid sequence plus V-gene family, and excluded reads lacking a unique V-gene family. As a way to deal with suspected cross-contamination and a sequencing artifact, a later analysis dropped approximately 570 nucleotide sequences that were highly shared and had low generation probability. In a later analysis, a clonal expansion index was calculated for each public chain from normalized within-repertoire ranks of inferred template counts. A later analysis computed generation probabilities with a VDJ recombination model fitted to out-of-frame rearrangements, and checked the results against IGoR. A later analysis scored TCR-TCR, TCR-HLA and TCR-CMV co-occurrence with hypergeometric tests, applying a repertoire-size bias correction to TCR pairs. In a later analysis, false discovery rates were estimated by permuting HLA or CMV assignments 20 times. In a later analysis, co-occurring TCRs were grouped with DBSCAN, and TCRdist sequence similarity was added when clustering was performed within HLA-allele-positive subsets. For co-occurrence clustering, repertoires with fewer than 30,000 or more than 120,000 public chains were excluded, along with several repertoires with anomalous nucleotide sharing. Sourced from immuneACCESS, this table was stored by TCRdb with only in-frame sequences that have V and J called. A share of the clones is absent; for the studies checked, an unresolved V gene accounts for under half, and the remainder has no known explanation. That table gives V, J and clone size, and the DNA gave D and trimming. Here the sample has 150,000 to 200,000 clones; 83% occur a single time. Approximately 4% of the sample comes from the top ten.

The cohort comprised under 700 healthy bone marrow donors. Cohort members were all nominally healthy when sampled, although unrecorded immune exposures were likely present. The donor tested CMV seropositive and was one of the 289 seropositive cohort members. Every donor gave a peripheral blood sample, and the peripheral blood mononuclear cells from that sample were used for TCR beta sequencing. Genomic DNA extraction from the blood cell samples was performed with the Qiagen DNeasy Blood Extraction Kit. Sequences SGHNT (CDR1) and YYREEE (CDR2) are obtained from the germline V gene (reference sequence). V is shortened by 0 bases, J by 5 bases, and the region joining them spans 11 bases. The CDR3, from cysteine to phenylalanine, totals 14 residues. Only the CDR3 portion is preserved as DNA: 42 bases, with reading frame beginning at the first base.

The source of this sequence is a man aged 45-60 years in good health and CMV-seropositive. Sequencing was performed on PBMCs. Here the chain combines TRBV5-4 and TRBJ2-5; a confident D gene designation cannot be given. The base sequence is TGTGCCAGCAGCTTGGCCAACAGCAGGGAGACCCAGTACTTC. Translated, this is CASSLANSRETQYF. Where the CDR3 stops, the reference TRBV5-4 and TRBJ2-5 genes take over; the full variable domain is ETGVTQSPTHLIKTRGQQVTLRCSSQSGHNTVSWYQQALGQGPQFIFQYYREEENGRGNFPPRFSGLQFPNYSSELNVNALELDDSALYLCASSLANSRETQYFGPGTRLLVL.